A selection of T cell receptor beta chains follows, all from one sample in a study of TIL therapy for anti-PD-1-resistant metastatic lung cancer. The protocol was immunoSEQ multiplex PCR, while the TCRdb copy is restricted to in-frame clones and leaves out a portion. The data hold tens of thousands of clones, with 70% to 80% observed a single time. This material consisted of blood, taken at baseline. The receptor set was obtained from a man aged 65-85 years with non-small cell lung cancer. The CDR3 runs from the conserved cysteine through the conserved F or W. A D gene is named only where the DNA matches it firmly. Clone size is stated in some rows and not others, as once, few, many or a class when expanded.

CDR3nt | CDR3aa | d_gene | v_gene | abundance | j_gene | len
TGTGCCAGCAGTTACCGGGGCGAAAACACTGAAGCTTTCTTT | CASSYRGENTEAFF | - | TRBV6-5 | - | TRBJ1-1 | 14
TGTGCCAGCAGCTTCCGGACTAGCCCTAGCACCGGGGAGCTGTTTTTT | CASSFRTSPSTGELFF | TRBD2 | TRBV11-2 | - | TRBJ2-2 | 16
TGTGCCAGCAGTCTTCTTGCTACGGGTAGTGGTGGCTACGAGCAGTACTTC | CASSLLATGSGGYEQYF | - | TRBV27 | - | TRBJ2-7 | 17
TGTGCCAGTAGGGAGAGACAGGGGTCGAACACTGAAGCTTTCTTT | CASRERQGSNTEAFF | TRBD1 | TRBV19 | - | TRBJ1-1 | 15
TGTGCCAGCAGGGGGACAGGGGCCTATGGCTACACCTTC | CASRGTGAYGYTF | TRBD1 | TRBV6-6 | once | TRBJ1-2 | 13
TGCGCCAGCAGCCAAGGAGATAGGGGGTTTAATGAGCAGTTCTTC | CASSQGDRGFNEQFF | - | TRBV4-1 | - | TRBJ2-1 | 15
TGCGCCAGCAGCTACAGGACAGGGGGCGAAAAAGGCTACACCTTC | CASSYRTGGEKGYTF | TRBD1 | TRBV5-1 | - | TRBJ1-2 | 15
TGCAGCGTTGAAGTCCAGGACTACGAGCAGTACTTC | CSVEVQDYEQYF | - | TRBV29-1 | - | TRBJ2-7 | 12
TGTGCCAGCAGCTTACAAGCGGGAGGCTACAATGAGCAGTTCTTC | CASSLQAGGYNEQFF | TRBD2 | TRBV7-3 | - | TRBJ2-1 | 15
TGTGCCAGCAGTATTCTTACGGACAGAACAGATACGCAGTATTTT | CASSILTDRTDTQYF | - | TRBV28 | - | TRBJ2-3 | 15
TGTGCCAGCAGTTTCGGGACTAGCCTCACAGATACGCAGTATTTT | CASSFGTSLTDTQYF | TRBD2 | TRBV28 | - | TRBJ2-3 | 15
TGCGCCAGCAGCTTGACCGAATTTCAAGAGACCCAGTACTTC | CASSLTEFQETQYF | - | TRBV5-1 | - | TRBJ2-5 | 14
TGCGCCAGCAGCTCGACCGCTAACTATGGCTACACCTTC | CASSSTANYGYTF | - | TRBV5-1 | - | TRBJ1-2 | 13
TGTGCCAGCAGAGGACAGGAGGGAGATACGCAGTATTTT | CASRGQEGDTQYF | - | TRBV6-5 | - | TRBJ2-3 | 13
TGTGCCAGCAGCCGTGGACTCAACTACGAGCAGTACTTC | CASSRGLNYEQYF | - | TRBV11-2 | - | TRBJ2-7 | 13
TGTGCCATCAGTGAGGCAGGGGATAATCAGCCCCAGCATTTT | CAISEAGDNQPQHF | - | TRBV10-3 | - | TRBJ1-5 | 14
TGTGCCAGCAGCTTGGGGAGACCTAATTCACCCCTCCACTTT | CASSLGRPNSPLHF | - | TRBV7-9 | few | TRBJ1-6 | 14
TGTGCCAGCAGGTTACAGGGGTATCAGCCCCAGCATTTT | CASRLQGYQPQHF | TRBD1 | TRBV2 | few | TRBJ1-5 | 13
TGTGCCAGCAGCTTACAGGGGACGGGCACTGAAGCTTTCTTT | CASSLQGTGTEAFF | - | TRBV7-2 | - | TRBJ1-1 | 14
TGTGCCATACCAGGGCCTGGGCGGGAATCCTACGAGCAGTACTTC | CAIPGPGRESYEQYF | - | TRBV7-9 | - | TRBJ2-7 | 15
TGTGCCAGCAGCGACCCAAGCGGGGTAAACAATGAGCAGTTCTTC | CASSDPSGVNNEQFF | TRBD2 | TRBV7-9 | - | TRBJ2-1 | 15
TGTGCCAGCAGCTTACTCGGACAGGGGGCTGGGTCTGGGGCCAACGTCCTGACTTTC | CASSLLGQGAGSGANVLTF | TRBD1 | TRBV7-3 | once | TRBJ2-6 | 19
TGTGCCAGCGCTAGGACAGGGAGGTATGGCTACACCTTC | CASARTGRYGYTF | TRBD1 | TRBV6-1 | - | TRBJ1-2 | 13